This TCR beta chain derives from a study of identical twins. Study observations and caveats: There was more out-of-frame TCR alpha sharing in monozygotic twins than models estimated.

Via MiXCR, TCRdb re-called the 5' RACE reads, giving one row per CDR3 protein. The sample lists some 660,000 distinct CDR3 sequences, roughly 8% occurring once. CDR3 length: 15 amino acids. Per the germline V gene, CDR1 is MNHEY and CDR2 is SMNVEV (reference sequence). V dropped 2 bases and J dropped 3 bases, with 14 bases sitting between them. As for this clonotype: The antigen is undetermined.

The same data also contributed to another study, on yellow fever vaccine responses in identical twins.

The receptor's source is a young woman in good health. The sample comprised PBMCs. The J gene is TRBJ2-7, the V gene TRBV27; perhaps D is TRBD1 or TRBD2 (5 bases each). CDR3 nucleotides: TGTGCCAGCAGTTTAGATGGGACGGTATACTACGAGCAGTACTTC. Translated, it gives CASSLDGTVYYEQYF.